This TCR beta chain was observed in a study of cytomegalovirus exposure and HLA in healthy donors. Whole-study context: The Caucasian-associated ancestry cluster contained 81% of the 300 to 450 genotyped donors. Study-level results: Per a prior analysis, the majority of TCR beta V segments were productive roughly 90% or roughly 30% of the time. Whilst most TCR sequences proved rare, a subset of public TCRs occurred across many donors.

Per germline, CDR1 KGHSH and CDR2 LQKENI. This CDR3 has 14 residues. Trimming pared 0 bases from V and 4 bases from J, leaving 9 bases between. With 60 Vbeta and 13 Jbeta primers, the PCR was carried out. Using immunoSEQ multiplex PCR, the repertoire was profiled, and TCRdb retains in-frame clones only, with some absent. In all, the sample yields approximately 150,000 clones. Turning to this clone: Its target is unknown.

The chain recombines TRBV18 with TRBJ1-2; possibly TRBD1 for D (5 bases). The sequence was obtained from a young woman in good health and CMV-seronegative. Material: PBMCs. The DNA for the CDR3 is TGTGCCAGCTCACCACCGACAGACGTCTATGGCTACACCTTC. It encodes CASSPPTDVYGYTF.